Shown below are 22 T cell receptor beta chains from a single sample sequenced in a study of T cell responses to AZD1222 COVID-19 vaccine listed by TCRdb under 2021. The sample's time point label, in plain terms: baseline before first vaccination. Explained via the paper, the treatment or condition label denotes: meningococcal conjugate vaccine given as trial control. The library came from the immunoSEQ multiplex PCR assay. TCRdb took this table from immuneACCESS and kept in-frame rearrangements with V and J called. Such tables lack part of the clones; where checked against another copy, unresolved V genes explain under half of the gap, and the rest is unexplained. This sample lists 80,000 to 90,000 clones; around 91% were detected once. The ten largest clones represent 5.2% of the sample. Sequenced material: peripheral blood, taken on day 0 of MenACWY control vaccination. These receptors all stem from an adult in good health.

V usage is TRBV18 and J usage is TRBJ1-6; TRBD1 agrees at 9 bases. The germline V gene encodes CDR1 KGHSH and CDR2 LQKENI. This CDR3 has 16 residues. The V and J ends lost 1 base and 6 bases, in that order; junction bases with no gene match: 4. The CDR3 DNA is TGTGCCAGCTCACCACTACGACAGGGGGTTAATTCACCCCTCCACTTT. It translates to CASSPLRQGVNSPLHF.

The CDR3 coding sequence is TGTGCCAGCGGGGGACAGGGGGACACTGAAGCTTTCTTT. It yields the protein CASGGQGDTEAFF. The chain carries TRBV2 and TRBJ1-1, with 11 bases that match TRBD1. V was clipped by 8 bases and J by 3 bases; unmatched bases: 2. The CDR3 sequence is 13 residues long. Germline V gene sequence: CDR1 SNHLY, CDR2 FYNNEI.

DNA for the CDR3: TGTGCCAGCAGCTCCGGGACAGGGGTTGACAATGAGCAGTTCTTC. Protein: CASSSGTGVDNEQFF. V and J are TRBV6-5 and TRBJ2-1; TRBD1 aligns across 10 bases. The CDR3 runs to 15 residues. Germline CDR1 is MNHEY and CDR2 is SVGAGI. V trimming: 6 bases; J trimming: 5 bases; junction bases outside the gene matches: 7.

The chain has TRBV12-3 or TRBV12-4 and TRBJ2-7, with D uncertain. The CDR3 contains 13 residues. V dropped 5 bases and J dropped 2 bases, with 10 bases sitting between them. The CDR3 DNA reads TGTGCCAGCAGTCCCAGCAATGCCTACGAGCAGTACTTC. This gives the protein CASSPSNAYEQYF.

Comments on this clone: This is likely an artifact of a read error, given a far larger clone one base away. The chain carries TRBV27 and TRBJ2-2, with 9 bases identical to TRBD1. Germline CDR1 MNHEY, CDR2 SMNVEV (reference sequence). This CDR3 has 15 residues. Trimming removed 6 bases from V and 3 bases from J; junction bases left unmatched: 5. CDR3 in amino acids: CASSPGQGYTGELFF. CDR3 nucleotides: TGTGCCAGCAGCCCGGGACAGGGTTACACCGGGGAGCTGTTTTTT.

The V call is TRBV28, the J call TRBJ1-2; TRBD1 matches at 12 bases. Germline loops: CDR1 MDHEN, CDR2 SYDVKM. V lost 6 bases, J lost 1 base, and 12 bases stayed unmatched. This CDR3 contains 18 residues. CDR3 sequence: CASSRLGTGGSYNYGYTF. In nucleotides, the CDR3 is TGTGCCAGCAGCCGACTCGGGACAGGGGGCTCGTATAACTATGGCTACACCTTC.

V usage is TRBV7-8 and J usage is TRBJ2-7; D perhaps matches TRBD2 (6 bases). The CDR3 runs to 11 residues. Germline V gene sequence: CDR1 SGHVS, CDR2 FQNEAQ. Trimming removed 10 bases at V and 5 bases at J, with 12 bases between. Written as DNA, the CDR3 is TGTGCCACCGGAGGGCGGGACGAGCAGTACTTC. This gives the protein CATGGRDEQYF.

This sequence joins TRBV11-1 and TRBJ1-2; D might be TRBD1 (5 bases). Trimming cost V 3 bases and J 8 bases, with 19 bases left between them. Germline V gene data show CDR1 as SGHAT and CDR2 as FQDESV (reference sequence). The length of the CDR3 is 15 residues. DNA of the CDR3: TGTGCCAGCAGCTTTAGCGGGACCATCTGGGGCGGCTACACCTTC. Its protein product is CASSFSGTIWGGYTF.

This rearrangement joins TRBV7-9 to TRBJ2-1; TRBD2 matches at 11 bases. Unmatched junction bases numbered 3, after V lost 1 base and J lost 7 bases. The CDR3 runs to 15 residues. CDR1 is SEHNR, CDR2 FQNEAQ, per germline (reference sequence). The CDR3 loop is CASSLGLAGSNEQFF. As DNA, the CDR3 is TGTGCCAGCAGCTTAGGACTAGCGGGGTCAAATGAGCAGTTCTTC.

This clone was found a few times. Here the CDR3 DNA reads TGTGCCAGCAGTACCTACGAGCAGTACTTC. The encoded protein is CASSTYEQYF. This chain uses TRBV28 with TRBJ2-7; D remains unclear. The CDR3 has 10 amino acids. Germline lookup yields CDR1 MDHEN and CDR2 SYDVKM. Trimming removed 5 bases at V and 2 bases at J, with 1 base between.

The sample holds one count of this clone. The genes are TRBV14 and TRBJ2-7; 10 positions match TRBD2. The CDR3 runs to 14 residues. Looked up from germline, CDR1 is SGHDN and CDR2 is FVKESK. V lost 4 bases and J lost 4; bases outside the gene matches: 4. The DNA for the CDR3 is TGTGCCAGCAGCCCACTAGCGGGACCTTACGAGCAGTACTTC. This gives the protein CASSPLAGPYEQYF. Together with reference TRBV14 and TRBJ2-7, the CDR3 gives the full variable domain: EAGVTQFPSHSVIEKGQTVTLRCDPISGHDNLYWYRRVMGKEIKFLLHFVKESKQDESGMPNNRFLAERTGGTYSTLKVQPAELEDSGVYFCASSPLAGPYEQYFGPGTRLTVT.

The chain combines TRBV10-2 with TRBJ1-2; D unresolved. Germline V gene sequence: CDR1 WSHSY, CDR2 SAAADI. The V and J ends lost 3 bases and 8 bases respectively, with 16 bases between them. This CDR3 spans 14 amino acids. CDR3 coding DNA: TGCGCCAGCAGTGATTCCTCCCTAGGTGGAGGCTACACCTTC. Translating it yields CASSDSSLGGGYTF.

The chain uses TRBV5-1 and TRBJ1-3; D call uncertain. Germline V gene data show CDR1 as SGHRS and CDR2 as YFSETQ. The CDR3 loop spans 15 amino acids. The V end lost 2 bases, the J end lost 1 base, and 10 bases lay between the germline ends. The CDR3 sequence is CASSFGPGSGNTIYF. CDR3 sequence (DNA): TGCGCCAGCAGCTTTGGTCCGGGATCTGGAAACACCATATATTTT.

This clone was recorded once. The gene calls are TRBV6-5 and TRBJ1-1; D not resolved. Germline V gives CDR1 MNHEY, CDR2 SVGAGI. V was trimmed by 5 bases and J by 1 base, leaving 14 bases between them. The CDR3 spans 15 residues. The CDR3 DNA is TGTGCCAGCAGTACCGGCGACGCATCGAACACTGAAGCTTTCTTT. Protein product: CASSTGDASNTEAFF.

V usage is TRBV14 and J usage is TRBJ2-5; D may correspond to TRBD1 or TRBD2 (5 bases each). Trimming left V 1 base short and J 7 bases short, with 13 bases between. This CDR3 is 14 amino acids long. The germline V gene has CDR1 SGHDN and CDR2 FVKESK. In nucleotides, the CDR3 is TGTGCCAGCAGCCAAGGTCTAGGGACGAGGACCCAGTACTTC. Protein: CASSQGLGTRTQYF.

CDR3 nucleotide sequence: TGTGCCAGCAGTGAAGGGAGAGGGGGCGTCCTTAGGTATGGCTACACCTTC. It encodes CASSEGRGGVLRYGYTF. This chain connects TRBV2 to TRBJ1-2; 7 bases match TRBD1. The CDR3 covers 17 residues. Germline V gene lookup returns CDR1 SNHLY and CDR2 FYNNEI. The ends lost 1 base at V and 5 bases at J; junction bases unmatched: 13.

V and J are TRBV6-5 and TRBJ1-1; TRBD1 matches 7 bases. Per the germline V gene, CDR1 is MNHEY and CDR2 is SVGAGI. Germline trimming cut 7 bases from V and 0 bases from J; bases unmatched to any gene: 5. CDR3 length: 14 residues. The CDR3 loop reads CASTEGTVNTEAFF. The CDR3, as DNA: TGTGCCAGCACCGAGGGGACAGTGAACACTGAAGCTTTCTTT.

The V gene is TRBV5-8, the J gene TRBJ1-5; 7 bases line up with TRBD1. V was pared by 4 bases and J by 4 bases, with 8 bases of the junction left unmatched. The CDR3 has 15 residues. CDR1 is SGHTS, CDR2 YDEGEE, per germline. CDR3 residues: CASSLDDRANQPQHF. The CDR3 coding sequence is TGTGCCAGCAGCCTAGACGACAGGGCTAATCAGCCCCAGCATTTT. Complete variable domain (other parts from reference TRBV5-8 and TRBJ1-5): EAGVTQSPTHLIKTRGQQATLRCSPISGHTSVYWYQQALGLGLQFLLWYDEGEERNRGNFPPRFSGRQFPNYSSELNVNALELEDSALYLCASSLDDRANQPQHFGDGTRLSIL.

This chain uses TRBV4-3 with TRBJ1-6; D possibly corresponds to TRBD1 (6 bases). This CDR3 region has 15 residues. Germline V gene lookup returns CDR1 LGHNA and CDR2 YSLEER. Trimming removed 3 bases from V and 10 bases from J, with 16 bases in between. The CDR3 nucleotides are TGCGCCAGCAGCCAGGGTGGGGACATATCATCACCCCTCCACTTT. The encoded protein is CASSQGGDISSPLHF.

This clone was detected only a few times. The chain recombines TRBV11-2 with TRBJ2-5, with D perhaps matching TRBD2 (5 bases). There are 15 residues in the CDR3. Germline V lookup: CDR1 SGHAT, CDR2 FQNNGV. The V gene lost 0 bases and the J gene lost 1 base, with 9 bases spanning the gap. CDR3 bases: TGTGCCAGCAGCTTAGATCGGGGAGTCCAAGAGACCCAGTACTTC. Its translation: CASSLDRGVQETQYF.

This sequence joins TRBV5-1 and TRBJ2-1; the match to TRBD2 covers 7 bases. CDR1 SGHRS and CDR2 YFSETQ come from the germline V gene. With V trimmed by 0 bases and J by 0 bases, 3 bases remained unmatched. The CDR3 has 16 residues. The CDR3 reads CASSLAGGSSYNEQFF. The DNA for the CDR3 is TGCGCCAGCAGCTTGGCGGGCGGGAGCTCCTACAATGAGCAGTTCTTC. Full variable domain (missing parts from reference TRBV5-1 and TRBJ2-1): KAGVTQTPRYLIKTRGQQVTLSCSPISGHRSVSWYQQTPGQGLQFLFEYFSETQRNKGNFPGRFSGRQFSNSRSEMNVSTLELGDSALYLCASSLAGGSSYNEQFFGPGTRLTVL.

J is TRBJ2-7 and V is TRBV3-1 (or the pseudogene TRBV3-2); unclear D gene. Trimming took 1 base from V and 3 from J, leaving 4 bases between them. Germline lookup yields CDR1 LGHDT and CDR2 YNNKEL (reference sequence). The CDR3 is 12 residues long. Written as DNA, the CDR3 is TGTGCCAGCAGCCAAGCCAACTACGAGCAGTACTTC. This translates into CASSQANYEQYF.